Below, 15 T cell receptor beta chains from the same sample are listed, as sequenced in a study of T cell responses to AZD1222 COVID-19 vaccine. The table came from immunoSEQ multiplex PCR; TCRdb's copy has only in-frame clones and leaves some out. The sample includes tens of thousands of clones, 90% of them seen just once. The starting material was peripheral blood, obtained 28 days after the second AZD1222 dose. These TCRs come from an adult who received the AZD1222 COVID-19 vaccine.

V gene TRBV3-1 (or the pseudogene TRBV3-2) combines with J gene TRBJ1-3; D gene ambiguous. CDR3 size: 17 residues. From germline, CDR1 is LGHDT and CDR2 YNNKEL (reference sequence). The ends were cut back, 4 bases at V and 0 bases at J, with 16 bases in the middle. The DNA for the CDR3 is TGTGCCAGCAGCCCCCAATGTCACGTCAACTCTGGAAACACCATATATTTT. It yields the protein CASSPQCHVNSGNTIYF.

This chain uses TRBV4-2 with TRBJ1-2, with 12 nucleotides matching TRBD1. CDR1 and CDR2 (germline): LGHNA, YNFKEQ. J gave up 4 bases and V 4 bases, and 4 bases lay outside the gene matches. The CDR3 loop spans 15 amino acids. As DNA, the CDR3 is TGTGCCAGCAGCCGGGACAGGGGGCAGGGCTATGGCTACACCTTC. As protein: CASSRDRGQGYGYTF.

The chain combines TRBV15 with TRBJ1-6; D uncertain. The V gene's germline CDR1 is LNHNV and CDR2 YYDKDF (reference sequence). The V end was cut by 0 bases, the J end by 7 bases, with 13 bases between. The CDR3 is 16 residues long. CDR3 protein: CATSRDRAAPNSPLHF. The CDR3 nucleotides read TGTGCCACCAGCAGAGATAGGGCCGCACCCAATTCACCCCTCCACTTT.

The CDR3 DNA sequence: TGTGCCAGCAGCTTGGCTCCCAGAGGCACAGATACGCAGTATTTT. It is translated as CASSLAPRGTDTQYF. The chain couples TRBV5-4 to TRBJ2-3; D unresolved. Germline-derived CDR1 and CDR2 are SGHNT and YYREEE (reference sequence). This CDR3 is 15 amino acids long. V lost 0 bases and J 1 base, leaving 9 bases between the germline ends.

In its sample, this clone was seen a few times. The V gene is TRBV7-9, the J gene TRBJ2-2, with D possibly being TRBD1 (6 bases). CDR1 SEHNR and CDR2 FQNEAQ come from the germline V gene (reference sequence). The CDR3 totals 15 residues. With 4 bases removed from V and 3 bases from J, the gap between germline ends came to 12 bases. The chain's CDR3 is CASSSGDIDTGELFF. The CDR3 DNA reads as TGTGCCAGCAGCTCAGGGGATATCGACACCGGGGAGCTGTTTTTT. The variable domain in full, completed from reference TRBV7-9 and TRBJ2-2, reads DTGVSQNPRHKITKRGQNVTFRCDPISEHNRLYWYRQTLGQGPEFLTYFQNEAQLEKSRLLSDRFSAERPKGSFSTLEIQRTEQGDSAMYLCASSSGDIDTGELFFGEGSRLTVL.

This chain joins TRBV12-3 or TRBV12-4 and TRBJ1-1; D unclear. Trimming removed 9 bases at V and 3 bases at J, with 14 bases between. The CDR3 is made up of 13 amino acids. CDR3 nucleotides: TGTGCCAGTACGGGGATACGGTACACTGAAGCTTTCTTT. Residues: CASTGIRYTEAFF.

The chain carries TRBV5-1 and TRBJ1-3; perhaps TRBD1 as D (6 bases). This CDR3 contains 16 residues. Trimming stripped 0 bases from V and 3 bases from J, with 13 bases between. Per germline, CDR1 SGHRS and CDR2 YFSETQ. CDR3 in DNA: TGCGCCAGCAGCTTGGCCTCAGGGGCGTTTGGAAACACCATATATTTT. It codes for CASSLASGAFGNTIYF.

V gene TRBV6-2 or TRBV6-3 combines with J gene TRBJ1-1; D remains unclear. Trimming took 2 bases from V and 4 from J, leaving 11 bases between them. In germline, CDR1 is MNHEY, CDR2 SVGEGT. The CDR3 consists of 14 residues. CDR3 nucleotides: TGTGCCAGCAGTTACACGCTAGGGATCACTGAAGCTTTCTTT. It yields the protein CASSYTLGITEAFF.

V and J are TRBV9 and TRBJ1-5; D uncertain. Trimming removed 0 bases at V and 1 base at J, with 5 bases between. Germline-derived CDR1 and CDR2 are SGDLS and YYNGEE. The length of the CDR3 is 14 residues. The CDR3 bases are TGTGCCAGCAGCGTAGGACACAGCAATCAGCCCCAGCATTTT. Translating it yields CASSVGHSNQPQHF.

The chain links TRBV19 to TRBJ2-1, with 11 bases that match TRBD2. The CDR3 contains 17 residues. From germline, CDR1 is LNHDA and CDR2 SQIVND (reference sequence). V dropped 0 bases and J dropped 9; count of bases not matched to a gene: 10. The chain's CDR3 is CASSIEFIAGGPREQFF. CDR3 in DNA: TGTGCCAGTAGTATAGAATTTATAGCGGGGGGGCCTCGTGAGCAGTTCTTC.

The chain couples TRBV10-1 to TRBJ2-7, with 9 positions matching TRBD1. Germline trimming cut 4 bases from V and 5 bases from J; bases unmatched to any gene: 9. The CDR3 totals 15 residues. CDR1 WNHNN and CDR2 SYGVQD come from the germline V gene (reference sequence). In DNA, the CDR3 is TGCGCCAGCAGTGTGGCCGGGACAGGGATCCACGAGCAGTACTTC. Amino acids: CASSVAGTGIHEQYF.

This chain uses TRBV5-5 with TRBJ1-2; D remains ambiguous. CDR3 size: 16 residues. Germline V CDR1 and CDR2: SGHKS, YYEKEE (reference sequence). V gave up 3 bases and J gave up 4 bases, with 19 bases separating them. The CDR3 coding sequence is TGTGCCAGCAGCTCCTCCGGGGAGGGAATTCCCTATGGCTACACCTTC. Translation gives CASSSSGEGIPYGYTF.

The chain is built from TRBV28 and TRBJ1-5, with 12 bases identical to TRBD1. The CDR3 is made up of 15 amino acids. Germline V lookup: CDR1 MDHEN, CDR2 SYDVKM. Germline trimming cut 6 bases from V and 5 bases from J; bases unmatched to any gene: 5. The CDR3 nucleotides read TGTGCCAGCAGCTCGGGGACAGGGGGCTATCAGCCCCAGCATTTT. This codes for CASSSGTGGYQPQHF.

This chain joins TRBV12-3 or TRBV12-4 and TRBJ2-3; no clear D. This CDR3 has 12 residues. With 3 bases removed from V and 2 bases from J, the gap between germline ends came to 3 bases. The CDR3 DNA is TGTGCCAGCAGTTTCGTCACAGATACGCAGTATTTT. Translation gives CASSFVTDTQYF.

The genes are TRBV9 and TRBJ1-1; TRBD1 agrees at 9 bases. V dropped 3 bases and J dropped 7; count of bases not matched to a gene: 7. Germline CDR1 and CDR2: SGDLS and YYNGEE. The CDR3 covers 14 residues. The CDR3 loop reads CASSAGTGFREAFF. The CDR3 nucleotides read TGTGCCAGCAGCGCCGGGACAGGGTTTCGTGAAGCTTTCTTT.